This TCR beta chain derives from a study of cytomegalovirus exposure and HLA in healthy donors. The PCR was carried out with 60 Vbeta primers and 13 Jbeta primers. Sequencing used immunoSEQ multiplex PCR; TCRdb keeps in-frame clones, though not all of them. The profile shows around 200,000 clones, about four fifths of them singletons. The CDR3 loop spans 16 amino acids. The germline CDR1 and CDR2 sequences are SGHVS and FQNEAQ. Trimming stripped 2 bases from V and 1 base from J, with 13 bases between. The source is a woman aged 50 to 60 in good health and CMV-seropositive. The source material was PBMCs. J is TRBJ2-3 and V is TRBV7-8; possibly TRBD2 for D (7 bases). The CDR3 region is CASSLTRGPRTDTQYF. In DNA, the CDR3 is TGTGCCAGCAGCTTAACGCGGGGGCCCCGCACAGATACGCAGTATTTT.